This entry lists 23 T cell receptor beta chains sequenced from one sample in a study of T cell responses to AZD1222 COVID-19 vaccine (dated by TCRdb to the early 2020s). The sample's time point, from its label and the paper: baseline before first vaccination. Library construction relied on the immunoSEQ multiplex PCR assay. Here the immuneACCESS table is served through TCRdb, limited to in-frame sequences with V and J called. Missing clones are a known gap in these copies; in checked studies unresolved V genes cover under half, and the rest lacks a known reason. The sample table lists roughly 76,000 clones, 86% of them with a count of one. The ten largest make up under 3% of the sample. This material consisted of peripheral blood, taken on day 0 of AZD1222 vaccination. These receptor sequences come from an adult in good health.

This sequence joins TRBV5-1 and TRBJ1-6; the D is unclear. V was cut by 5 bases and J by 0 bases, with 12 bases left in between. The CDR3 loop spans 16 amino acids. The germline gives CDR1 SGHRS, CDR2 YFSETQ. The CDR3 is CASSQVKDSYNSPLHF. In DNA form, the CDR3 reads TGCGCCAGCAGTCAGGTGAAGGACTCCTATAATTCACCCCTCCACTTT.

This chain connects TRBV25-1 to TRBJ2-1; D possibly corresponds to TRBD2 (6 bases). V dropped 5 bases and J dropped 0 bases, with 14 bases sitting between them. This CDR3 is 16 amino acids long. Germline V gene data show CDR1 as MGHDK and CDR2 as SYGVNS. Written as DNA, the CDR3 is TGTGCCAGCAGTCATCTTGACGGGGGCTCCTACAATGAGCAGTTCTTC. This sequence encodes CASSHLDGGSYNEQFF.

V usage is TRBV3-1 (or the pseudogene TRBV3-2) and J usage is TRBJ1-3; D remains unclear. The V gene's germline CDR1 is LGHDT and CDR2 YNNKEL (reference sequence). The CDR3 totals 16 residues. V gave up 3 bases and J gave up 0 bases, with 12 bases separating them. The CDR3 sequence is CASSHVNPGSGNTIYF. Here the CDR3 DNA reads TGTGCCAGCAGCCATGTGAACCCAGGCTCTGGAAACACCATATATTTT.

The genes are TRBV9 and TRBJ2-3, with 8 positions matching TRBD1. The CDR3 sequence is 15 residues long. J lost 0 bases, V lost 3 bases, and 3 bases had no gene match. Germline assignment: CDR1 SGDLS and CDR2 YYNGEE. This CDR3 is CASSADRASTDTQYF. The CDR3 coding sequence is TGTGCCAGCAGCGCGGACAGGGCTAGCACAGATACGCAGTATTTT.

The V and J genes are TRBV4-2 and TRBJ2-2; 15 nucleotides line up with TRBD2. The germline V gene has CDR1 LGHNA and CDR2 YNFKEQ. This CDR3 spans 20 amino acids. V lost 2 bases to trimming and J lost 2 bases; unmatched junction nucleotides: 9. CDR3 in amino acids: CASSQPRTSGRAANTGELFF. CDR3 nucleotide sequence: TGTGCCAGCAGCCAACCAAGGACTAGCGGGAGGGCCGCAAACACCGGGGAGCTGTTTTTT.

This chain's CDR3 is CASRTLAGVSYNEQFF. CDR3 in DNA: TGTGCCAGTAGAACGCTAGCGGGAGTGTCCTACAATGAGCAGTTCTTC. This chain connects TRBV19 to TRBJ2-1; 10 bases line up with TRBD2. V trimming: 6 bases; J trimming: 1 base; junction bases outside the gene matches: 6. The CDR3 covers 16 residues. From germline, CDR1 is LNHDA and CDR2 SQIVND (reference sequence).

The rearrangement joins TRBV6-5 to TRBJ2-2, with 7 bases identical to TRBD2. The germline V gene encodes CDR1 MNHEY and CDR2 SVGAGI. J lost 5 bases, V lost 6 bases, and 6 bases had no gene match. This CDR3 is 14 amino acids long. The CDR3 DNA follows: TGTGCCAGCAGCCTGGTGGGGGGGACCGGGGAGCTGTTTTTT. Protein sequence: CASSLVGGTGELFF.

The rearrangement links TRBV3-1 (or the pseudogene TRBV3-2) to TRBJ1-1; D is undetermined. Trimming cost V 1 base and J 1 base, with 7 bases left between them. The CDR3 has 14 residues. The V gene's germline CDR1 is LGHDT and CDR2 YNNKEL (reference sequence). This CDR3 is CASSQASSNTEAFF. CDR3 bases: TGTGCCAGCAGCCAAGCGTCTTCGAACACTGAAGCTTTCTTT.

This chain uses TRBV28 with TRBJ1-1, with TRBD1 matching over 8 bases. The CDR3 has 12 residues. CDR1 and CDR2 from the germline V gene are MDHEN and SYDVKM. Trimming cost V 7 bases and J 6 bases; bases outside gene matches: 4. CDR3 in DNA: TGTGCCAGCATGATACAGGGGGCTGAAGCTTTCTTT. Translated, it gives CASMIQGAEAFF.

This chain connects TRBV19 to TRBJ2-3; 9 nucleotides agree with TRBD2. V was clipped by 5 bases and J by 5 bases; unmatched bases: 11. The CDR3 spans 16 residues. Germline assignment: CDR1 LNHDA and CDR2 SQIVND (reference sequence). CDR3 nucleotides: TGTGCCAGTAGTTCTTATAGCGGGAGAGCGGGAGATACGCAGTATTTT. Amino acids: CASSSYSGRAGDTQYF.

V and J are TRBV28 and TRBJ1-6; TRBD1 aligns across 8 bases. Germline CDR1 reads MDHEN; CDR2 reads SYDVKM. V shed 5 bases, J shed 16 bases, and the junction held 7 bases outside the gene matches. The CDR3 loop spans 12 amino acids. The CDR3 is CASSLEDRDLHF. The CDR3 bases are TGTGCCAGCAGTCTTGAGGACAGGGATCTCCACTTT.

A note on this clone: One junction end disagrees with the germline gene, perhaps due to a read error. J is TRBJ1-5 and V is TRBV24-1; D is possibly TRBD1 (5 bases). The CDR3 has 16 residues. From germline, CDR1 is KGHDR and CDR2 SFDVKD. This CDR3 is CATSDSGPLGDQPQHF. The DNA for the CDR3 is TGTGCCACCAGTGATTCCGGTCCCTTGGGGGATCAACCCCAGCATTTT.

J is TRBJ2-1 and V is TRBV7-9; no firm D call. Between the trimmed V and J ends, which lost 1 base and 8 bases, there was a span of 9 bases. This CDR3 is 13 amino acids long. CDR1 is SEHNR and CDR2 is FQNEAQ in the germline V gene (reference sequence). CDR3 coding DNA: TGTGCCAGCAGCTTAGAACGTGGAGATGAGCAGTTCTTC. As protein: CASSLERGDEQFF.

The V gene is TRBV5-1, the J gene TRBJ2-7; no definite D call. Germline CDR1 and CDR2: SGHRS and YFSETQ. The CDR3 totals 14 residues. The V and J ends lost 0 bases and 1 base respectively, with 8 bases between them. CDR3 in DNA: TGCGCCAGCAGCTTGGGGGTGGGGTCCTACGAGCAGTACTTC. This encodes CASSLGVGSYEQYF.

The rearrangement joins TRBV9 to TRBJ2-1; D may be TRBD2 (5 bases). The CDR3 length is 15 residues. The V end lost 2 bases, the J end lost 4 bases, and 13 bases lay between the germline ends. The V gene's germline CDR1 is SGDLS and CDR2 YYNGEE. CDR3 bases: TGTGCCAGCAGCGTTGGAGCGGAGGCATACAATGAGCAGTTCTTC. Translation gives CASSVGAEAYNEQFF.

The chain carries TRBV16 and TRBJ1-1; no firm D call. The CDR3 length is 15 residues. Germline loops: CDR1 KGHSY, CDR2 FQNENV. Trimming cost V 2 bases and J 1 base, with 11 bases left between them. The CDR3 protein is CASSQSVPKNTEAFF. The CDR3 region has the DNA TGTGCCAGCAGCCAAAGTGTCCCTAAGAACACTGAAGCTTTCTTT.

This rearrangement joins TRBV7-3 to TRBJ2-2, with 7 positions matching TRBD1. V was clipped by 5 bases and J by 2 bases; unmatched bases: 11. CDR3 length: 17 residues. Germline V CDR1 and CDR2: SGHTA, FQGTGA. The CDR3 DNA is TGTGCCAGCAGCCTGACAGGGTTTGGGGTAAACACCGGGGAGCTGTTTTTT. This translates into CASSLTGFGVNTGELFF.

In its sample, this clone was seen once. The chain uses TRBV4-2 and TRBJ2-7, with a possible D match to TRBD2 (6 bases). Trimming shortened V by 4 bases and J by 5 bases, and 18 bases separated the two germline ends. The germline V gene has CDR1 LGHNA and CDR2 YNFKEQ. The CDR3 length is 15 residues. CDR3 sequence (DNA): TGTGCCAGCAGCCCCTTTAGCGGTTCTGAGGACGAGCAGTACTTC. As protein: CASSPFSGSEDEQYF.

The chain has TRBV28 and TRBJ2-3; D call uncertain. Between the trimmed V and J ends, which lost 6 bases and 0 bases, there was a span of 10 bases. The V gene's germline CDR1 is MDHEN and CDR2 SYDVKM. This CDR3 has 14 residues. The CDR3 bases are TGTGCCAGCAGGTTTAGGCCTAGCACAGATACGCAGTATTTT. This translates into CASRFRPSTDTQYF.

This chain uses TRBV30 with TRBJ2-3; either TRBD1 or TRBD2 may fit D (5 bases each). This CDR3 comprises 14 residues. Trimming stripped 2 bases from V and 0 bases from J, with 9 bases between. Germline V gene data show CDR1 as GTSNPN and CDR2 as SVGIG (reference sequence). CDR3 loop: CAWSLGVSTDTQYF. The CDR3 DNA sequence: TGTGCCTGGAGTTTGGGGGTTAGCACAGATACGCAGTATTTT.

The rearrangement joins TRBV9 to TRBJ2-1; D is unclear. This CDR3 has 14 amino acids. The germline V gene has CDR1 SGDLS and CDR2 YYNGEE. Trimming pared 3 bases from V and 3 bases from J, leaving 10 bases between. The DNA for the CDR3 is TGTGCCAGCAGCGACCGGACGGTCTACAATGAGCAGTTCTTC. Protein product: CASSDRTVYNEQFF.

The rearrangement joins TRBV5-1 to TRBJ1-4; TRBD1 is a possible D gene (6 bases). Germline V gene sequence: CDR1 SGHRS, CDR2 YFSETQ. The CDR3 runs 14 residues. Between the trimmed V and J ends, which lost 0 bases and 3 bases, there was a span of 6 bases. CDR3 coding DNA: TGCGCCAGCAGCTTGGACAGGGCTAATGAAAAACTGTTTTTT. Translated, it gives CASSLDRANEKLFF.

The V gene is TRBV12-5, the J gene TRBJ2-3, with D perhaps TRBD2 (6 bases). The length of the CDR3 is 13 residues. V gave up 5 bases and J gave up 5 bases, with 11 bases separating them. The germline CDR1 and CDR2 sequences are LGHNT and FRNRAP. Written as DNA, the CDR3 is TGTGCTAGTGGTCCGCGGGGTGGAGATACGCAGTATTTT. The encoded protein is CASGPRGGDTQYF.